This T cell receptor beta chain was profiled in a study of OX40 agonist ivuxolimab in advanced cancers. About this clone: The identical CDR3 is also encoded by other nucleotide sequences in the sample.

The protocol was immunoSEQ multiplex PCR, while the TCRdb copy is restricted to in-frame clones and leaves out a portion. The table has about 61,000 clones, about nine tenths seen once. Trimming stripped 8 bases from V and 0 bases from J, with 12 bases between. The CDR3 runs to 14 residues. Germline lookup yields CDR1 MNHEY and CDR2 SVGAGI. The receptor's source is an adult with an advanced solid tumor such as melanoma, head and neck, liver or kidney cancer. The J gene is TRBJ2-3, the V gene TRBV6-5; unclear D gene. Sample: CD4+ or CD8+ T cells sorted from blood, taken in a trial of the OX40 agonist ivuxolimab. The DNA of the CDR3 is TGTGCCAGCTCGTCCGCGGCTAGCACAGATACGCAGTATTTT. This encodes CASSSAASTDTQYF.